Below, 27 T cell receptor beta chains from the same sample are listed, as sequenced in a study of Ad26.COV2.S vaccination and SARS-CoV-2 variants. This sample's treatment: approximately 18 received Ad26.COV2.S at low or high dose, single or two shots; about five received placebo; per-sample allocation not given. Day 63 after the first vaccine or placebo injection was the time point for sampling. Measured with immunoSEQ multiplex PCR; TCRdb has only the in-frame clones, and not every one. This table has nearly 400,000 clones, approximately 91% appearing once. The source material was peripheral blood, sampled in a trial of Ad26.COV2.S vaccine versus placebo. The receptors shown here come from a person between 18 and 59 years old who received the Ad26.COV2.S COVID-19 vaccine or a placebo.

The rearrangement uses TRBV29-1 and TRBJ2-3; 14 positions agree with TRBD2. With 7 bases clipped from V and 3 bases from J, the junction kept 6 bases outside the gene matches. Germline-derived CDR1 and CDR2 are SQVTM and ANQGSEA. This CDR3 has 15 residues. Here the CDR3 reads CSAPGLAGATDTQYF. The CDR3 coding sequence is TGCAGCGCCCCGGGACTAGCGGGAGCAACAGATACGCAGTATTTT.

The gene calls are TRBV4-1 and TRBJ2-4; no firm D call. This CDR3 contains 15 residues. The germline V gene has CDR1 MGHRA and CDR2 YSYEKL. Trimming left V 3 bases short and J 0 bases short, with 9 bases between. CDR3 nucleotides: TGCGCCAGCAGCCAGCTCCCCCTAGCCAAAAACATTCAGTACTTC. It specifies CASSQLPLAKNIQYF.

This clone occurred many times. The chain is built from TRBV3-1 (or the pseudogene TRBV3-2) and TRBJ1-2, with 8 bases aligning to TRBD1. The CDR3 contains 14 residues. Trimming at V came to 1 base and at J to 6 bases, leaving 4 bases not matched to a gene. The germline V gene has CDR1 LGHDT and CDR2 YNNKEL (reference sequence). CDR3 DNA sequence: TGTGCCAGCAGCCAAGGACAGGGGAAGGATGGCTACACCTTC. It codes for CASSQGQGKDGYTF.

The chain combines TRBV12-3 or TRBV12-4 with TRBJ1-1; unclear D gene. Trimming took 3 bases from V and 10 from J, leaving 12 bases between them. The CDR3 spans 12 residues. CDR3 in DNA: TGTGCCAGCAGTTTCCGACCGGGAGGAGCTTTCTTT. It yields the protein CASSFRPGGAFF.

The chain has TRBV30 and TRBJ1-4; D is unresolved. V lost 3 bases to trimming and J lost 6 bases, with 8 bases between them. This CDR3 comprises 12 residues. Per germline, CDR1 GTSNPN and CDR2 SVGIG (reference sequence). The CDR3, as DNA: TGTGCCTGGAGGACGGGATATGAAAAACTGTTTTTT. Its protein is CAWRTGYEKLFF.

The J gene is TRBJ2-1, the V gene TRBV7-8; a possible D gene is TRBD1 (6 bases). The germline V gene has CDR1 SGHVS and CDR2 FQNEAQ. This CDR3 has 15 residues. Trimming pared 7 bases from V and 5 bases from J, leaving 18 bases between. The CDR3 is CASTLWGRSNNEQFF. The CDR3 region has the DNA TGTGCCAGCACCCTATGGGGGCGGTCTAACAATGAGCAGTTCTTC.

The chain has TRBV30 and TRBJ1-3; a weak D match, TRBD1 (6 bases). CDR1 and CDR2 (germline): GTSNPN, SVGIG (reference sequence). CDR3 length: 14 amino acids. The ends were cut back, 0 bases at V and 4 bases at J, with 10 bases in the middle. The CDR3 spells CAWSVGGGGNTIYF. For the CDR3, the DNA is TGTGCCTGGAGTGTGGGAGGGGGAGGAAACACCATATATTTT.

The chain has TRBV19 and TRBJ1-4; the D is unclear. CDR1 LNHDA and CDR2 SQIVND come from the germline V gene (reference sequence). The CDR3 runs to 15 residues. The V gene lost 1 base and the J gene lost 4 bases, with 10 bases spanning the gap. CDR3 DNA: TGTGCCAGTAGTATAGGGCGGCGGAGTAATGAAAAACTGTTTTTT. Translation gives CASSIGRRSNEKLFF.

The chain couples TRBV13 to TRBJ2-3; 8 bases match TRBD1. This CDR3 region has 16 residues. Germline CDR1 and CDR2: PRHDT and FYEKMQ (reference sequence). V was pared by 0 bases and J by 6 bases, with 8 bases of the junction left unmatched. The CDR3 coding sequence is TGTGCCAGCAGCTTAGGGGCGGCAGGGGGCGACGATACGCAGTATTTT. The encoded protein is CASSLGAAGGDDTQYF.

CDR3 sequence reads: CAVGAYNEQFF. The CDR3 region has the DNA TGTGCCGTGGGAGCCTACAATGAGCAGTTCTTC. V usage is TRBV12-3 or TRBV12-4 and J usage is TRBJ2-1; D might be TRBD2 (5 bases). Trimming took off 11 bases at V and 2 bases at J, with 7 bases between the two ends. This CDR3 has 11 amino acids.

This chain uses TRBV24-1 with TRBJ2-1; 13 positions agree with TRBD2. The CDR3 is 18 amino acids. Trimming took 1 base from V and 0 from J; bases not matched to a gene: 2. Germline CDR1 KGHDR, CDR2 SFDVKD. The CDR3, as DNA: TGTGCCACCAGTGATTTACGGACTAGCGGGGGCTCCTACAATGAGCAGTTCTTC. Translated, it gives CATSDLRTSGGSYNEQFF.

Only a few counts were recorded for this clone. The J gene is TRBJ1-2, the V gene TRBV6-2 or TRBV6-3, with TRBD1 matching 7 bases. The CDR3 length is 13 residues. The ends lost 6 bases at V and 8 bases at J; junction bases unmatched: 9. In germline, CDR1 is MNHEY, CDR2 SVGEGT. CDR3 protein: CASSSGQVRGYTF. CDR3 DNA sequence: TGTGCCAGCAGCTCCGGACAGGTCCGGGGCTACACCTTC.

The CDR3 is CASSLEGPNEQFF. CDR3 nucleotide sequence: TGTGCCAGCAGCTTAGAGGGACCCAATGAGCAGTTCTTC. V usage is TRBV11-3 and J usage is TRBJ2-1; D tentatively fits TRBD1 or TRBD2 (5 bases each). V was cut by 0 bases and J by 6 bases, with 6 bases left in between. Germline CDR1 SGHNT, CDR2 YENEEA. The CDR3 covers 13 residues.

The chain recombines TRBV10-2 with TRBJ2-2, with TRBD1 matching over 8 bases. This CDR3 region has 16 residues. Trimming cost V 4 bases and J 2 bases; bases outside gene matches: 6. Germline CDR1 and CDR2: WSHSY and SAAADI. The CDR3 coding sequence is TGCGCCAGCAGTGCCCAAGGGACAGGAAACACCGGGGAGCTGTTTTTT. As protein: CASSAQGTGNTGELFF.

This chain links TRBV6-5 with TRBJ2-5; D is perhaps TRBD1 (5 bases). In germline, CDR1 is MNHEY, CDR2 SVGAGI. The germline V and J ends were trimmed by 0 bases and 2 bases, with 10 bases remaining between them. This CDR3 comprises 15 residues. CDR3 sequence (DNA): TGTGCCAGCAGTTACTCACCAGGGCGTCAAGAGACCCAGTACTTC. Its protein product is CASSYSPGRQETQYF.

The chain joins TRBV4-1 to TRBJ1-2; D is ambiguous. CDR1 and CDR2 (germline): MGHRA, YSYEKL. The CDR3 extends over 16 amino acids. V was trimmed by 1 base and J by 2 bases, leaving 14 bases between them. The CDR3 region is CASSQAGVRRNYGYTF. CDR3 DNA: TGCGCCAGCAGCCAAGCAGGAGTCAGGAGGAACTATGGCTACACCTTC.

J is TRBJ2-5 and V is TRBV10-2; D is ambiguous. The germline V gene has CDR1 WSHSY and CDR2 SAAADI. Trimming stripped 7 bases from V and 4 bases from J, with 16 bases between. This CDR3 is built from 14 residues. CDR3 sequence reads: CASMMAAQLETQYF. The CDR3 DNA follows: TGCGCCAGCATGATGGCAGCTCAGCTAGAGACCCAGTACTTC.

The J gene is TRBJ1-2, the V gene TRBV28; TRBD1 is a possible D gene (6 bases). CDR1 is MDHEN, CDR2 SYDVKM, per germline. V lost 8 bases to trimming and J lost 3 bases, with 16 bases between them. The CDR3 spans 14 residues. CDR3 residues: CASLRAGVDYGYTF. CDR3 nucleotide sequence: TGTGCCAGCTTAAGGGCAGGGGTTGACTATGGCTACACCTTC.

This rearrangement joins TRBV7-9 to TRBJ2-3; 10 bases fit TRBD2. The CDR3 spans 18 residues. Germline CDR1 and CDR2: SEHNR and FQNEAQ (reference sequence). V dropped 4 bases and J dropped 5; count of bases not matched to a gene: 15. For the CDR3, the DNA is TGTGCCAGCAGCTACCCTAGGGAGTTCCAGCGGGAGGGAGATACGCAGTATTTT. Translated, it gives CASSYPREFQREGDTQYF.

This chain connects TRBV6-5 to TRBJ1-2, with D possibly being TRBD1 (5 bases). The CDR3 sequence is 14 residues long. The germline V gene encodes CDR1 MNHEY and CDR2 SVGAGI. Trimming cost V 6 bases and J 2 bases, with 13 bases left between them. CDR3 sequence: CASSSGTANYGYTF. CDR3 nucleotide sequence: TGTGCCAGCAGCTCCGGGACGGCAAACTATGGCTACACCTTC.

CDR3 nucleotides: TGTGCCAGCAGCGGGGGCCTGGGGGCTTCTACGGGAAACACTGAAGCTTTCTTT. It specifies CASSGGLGASTGNTEAFF. V gene TRBV9 combines with J gene TRBJ1-1; D is possibly TRBD1 (6 bases). The CDR3 runs 18 residues. CDR1 and CDR2 (germline): SGDLS, YYNGEE. The V gene lost 3 bases and the J gene lost 2 bases, with 23 bases spanning the gap. Using reference TRBV9 and TRBJ1-1 for the parts outside the CDR3, the full variable domain is DSGVTQTPKHLITATGQRVTLRCSPRSGDLSVYWYQQSLDQGLQFLIQYYNGEERAKGNILERFSAQQFPDLHSELNLSSLELGDSALYFCASSGGLGASTGNTEAFFGQGTRLTVV.

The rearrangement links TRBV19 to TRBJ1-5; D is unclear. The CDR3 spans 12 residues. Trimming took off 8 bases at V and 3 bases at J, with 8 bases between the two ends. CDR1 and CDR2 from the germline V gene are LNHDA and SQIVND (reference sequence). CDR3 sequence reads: CASLGANQPQHF. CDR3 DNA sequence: TGTGCCAGTCTTGGAGCCAATCAGCCCCAGCATTTT. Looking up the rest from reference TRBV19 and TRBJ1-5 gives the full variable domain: DGGITQSPKYLFRKEGQNVTLSCEQNLNHDAMYWYRQDPGQGLRLIYYSQIVNDFQKGDIAEGYSVSREKKESFPLTVTSAQKNPTAFYLCASLGANQPQHFGDGTRLSIL.

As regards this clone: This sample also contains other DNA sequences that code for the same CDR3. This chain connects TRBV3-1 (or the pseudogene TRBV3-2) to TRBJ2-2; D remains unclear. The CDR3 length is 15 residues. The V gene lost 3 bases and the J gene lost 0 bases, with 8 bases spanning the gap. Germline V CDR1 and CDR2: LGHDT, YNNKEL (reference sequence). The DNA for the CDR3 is TGTGCCAGCAGCCAGGGTGGGCCGAACACCGGGGAGCTGTTTTTT. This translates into CASSQGGPNTGELFF.

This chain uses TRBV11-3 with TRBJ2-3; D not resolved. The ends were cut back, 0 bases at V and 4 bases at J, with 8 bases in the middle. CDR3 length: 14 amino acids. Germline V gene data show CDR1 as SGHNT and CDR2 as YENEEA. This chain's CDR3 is CASSLDRVPDTQYF. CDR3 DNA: TGTGCCAGCAGCTTAGATAGGGTTCCAGATACGCAGTATTTT.

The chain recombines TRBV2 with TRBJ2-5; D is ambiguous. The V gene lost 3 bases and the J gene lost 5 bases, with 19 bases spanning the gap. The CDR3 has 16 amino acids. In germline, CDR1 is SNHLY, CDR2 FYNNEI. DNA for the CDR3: TGTGCCAGCAGTGAGTCGCCCAACTCGGGTGTGGAGACCCAGTACTTC. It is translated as CASSESPNSGVETQYF.

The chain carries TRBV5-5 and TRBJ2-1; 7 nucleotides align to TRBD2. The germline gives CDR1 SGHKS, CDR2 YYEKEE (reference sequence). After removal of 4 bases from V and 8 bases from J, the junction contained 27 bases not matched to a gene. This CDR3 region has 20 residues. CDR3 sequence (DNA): TGTGCCAGCAGCCCGTATAGTCCATGGAGGGAGGGGACTGGAGTGGATGAGCAGTTCTTC. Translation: CASSPYSPWREGTGVDEQFF. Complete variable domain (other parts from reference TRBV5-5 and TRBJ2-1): DAGVTQSPTHLIKTRGQQVTLRCSPISGHKSVSWYQQVLGQGPQFIFQYYEKEERGRGNFPDRFSARQFPNYSSELNVNALLLGDSALYLCASSPYSPWREGTGVDEQFFGPGTRLTVL.

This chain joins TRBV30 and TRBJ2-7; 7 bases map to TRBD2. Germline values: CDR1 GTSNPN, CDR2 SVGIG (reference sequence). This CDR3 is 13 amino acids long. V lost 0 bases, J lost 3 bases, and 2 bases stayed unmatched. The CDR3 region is CAWSVRGIYEQYF. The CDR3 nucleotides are TGTGCCTGGAGTGTGCGGGGGATCTACGAGCAGTACTTC.